A selection of T cell receptor beta chains follows, all from one sample in a study of blood T cell repertoires in COVID-19. Using immunoSEQ multiplex PCR, the repertoire was profiled, and TCRdb retains in-frame clones only, with some absent. The sample contains tens of thousands of clones, 75% to 90% of which appear only once. The specimen was peripheral blood. The source of these receptors is a human donor in a cohort sampled during active COVID-19. Each CDR3 is given with its conserved first and last residue. Each record gives: clone size, D gene, V gene, J gene, CDR3 DNA, CDR3 protein. The D gene is left open where the match is weak. Clone size is not always given. Where it is, it says once, few, many or a class for expanded clones.

clone_size: -; d_call: TRBD1; v_call: TRBV30; j_call: TRBJ2-7; cdr3_nt: TGTGCCTGGAGTGTACGGGGGGACAGGGGTGACTACGAGCAGTACTTC; cdr3_aa: CAWSVRGDRGDYEQYF
clone_size: -; d_call: TRBD1; v_call: TRBV6-5; j_call: TRBJ1-5; cdr3_nt: TGTGCCAGCAGCGAGGGACAGTTCAATCAGCCCCAGCATTTT; cdr3_aa: CASSEGQFNQPQHF
clone_size: -; d_call: TRBD1; v_call: TRBV4-1; j_call: TRBJ2-7; cdr3_nt: TGCGCCAGCAGCCGGGTAGGACAGGGGACCTACGAGCAGTACTTC; cdr3_aa: CASSRVGQGTYEQYF
clone_size: -; d_call: TRBD1; v_call: TRBV11-3; j_call: TRBJ1-1; cdr3_nt: TGTGCCAGCAGCCTACAGGGGGAGGGCACTGAAGCTTTCTTT; cdr3_aa: CASSLQGEGTEAFF
clone_size: few; d_call: TRBD2; v_call: TRBV4-2; j_call: TRBJ2-7; cdr3_nt: TGTGCCAGCAGCCAAGAGAGCAGGGAGGGTAACTACGAGCAGTACTTC; cdr3_aa: CASSQESREGNYEQYF
clone_size: -; d_call: -; v_call: TRBV9; j_call: TRBJ1-2; cdr3_nt: TGTGCCAGCAGCGTCGGACAGCCGCAAGGGGGCTATGGCTACACCTTC; cdr3_aa: CASSVGQPQGGYGYTF
clone_size: -; d_call: TRBD1; v_call: TRBV18; j_call: TRBJ1-1; cdr3_nt: TGTGCCAGCTCACCCGCTATGACAGGGGGCGGAACTGAAGCTTTCTTT; cdr3_aa: CASSPAMTGGGTEAFF
clone_size: -; d_call: -; v_call: TRBV2; j_call: TRBJ1-1; cdr3_nt: TGTGCCAGCAGCGTCGGGAGGGGAAACACTGAAGCTTTCTTT; cdr3_aa: CASSVGRGNTEAFF
clone_size: once; d_call: -; v_call: TRBV11-2; j_call: TRBJ2-7; cdr3_nt: TGTGCCAGCAGCTTAGTTTCGGCGGTCCGGGGGGAGCAGTACTTC; cdr3_aa: CASSLVSAVRGEQYF
clone_size: -; d_call: TRBD2; v_call: TRBV27; j_call: TRBJ2-7; cdr3_nt: TGTGCCAGCAGTCATAATGGTGCGGGGGGCGACGAGCAGTACTTC; cdr3_aa: CASSHNGAGGDEQYF
clone_size: -; d_call: TRBD2; v_call: TRBV9; j_call: TRBJ2-3; cdr3_nt: TGTGCCAGCAGCGAAACCTTGGGACTAGCGGGGGGTCTGCAACATTTT; cdr3_aa: CASSETLGLAGGLQHF
clone_size: once; d_call: TRBD2; v_call: TRBV18; j_call: TRBJ2-1; cdr3_nt: TGTGCCAGCTCACCCCCCACTAGCGGGTCCGGCTACAATGAGCAGTTCTTC; cdr3_aa: CASSPPTSGSGYNEQFF
clone_size: -; d_call: TRBD1; v_call: TRBV3-1/TRBV3-2; j_call: TRBJ1-2; cdr3_nt: TGTGCCAGCAGCCCCAGGGGGCCGGACTATGGCTACACCTTC; cdr3_aa: CASSPRGPDYGYTF
clone_size: -; d_call: TRBD1; v_call: TRBV19; j_call: TRBJ1-5; cdr3_nt: TGTGCCAGTAGTTCACAGGGGAATCAGCCCCAGCATTTT; cdr3_aa: CASSSQGNQPQHF
clone_size: -; d_call: TRBD2; v_call: TRBV5-1; j_call: TRBJ2-5; cdr3_nt: TGCGCCAGCACGGCACCGGGGGGAGCAGAGACCCAGTACTTC; cdr3_aa: CASTAPGGAETQYF
clone_size: -; d_call: TRBD1; v_call: TRBV6-5; j_call: TRBJ2-1; cdr3_nt: TGTGCCAGCATGTCACCCGGGACAGTATACAATGAGCAGTTCTTC; cdr3_aa: CASMSPGTVYNEQFF
clone_size: once; d_call: -; v_call: TRBV6-1; j_call: TRBJ2-5; cdr3_nt: TGTGCCAGCAGTGAGGGGTCAGGGACATTCCTAGGGGCCCAGTACTTC; cdr3_aa: CASSEGSGTFLGAQYF
clone_size: -; d_call: -; v_call: TRBV18; j_call: TRBJ2-3; cdr3_nt: TGTGCCAGCTCACCAGCCGCTGACGGGGTTACGCAGTATTTT; cdr3_aa: CASSPAADGVTQYF
clone_size: -; d_call: TRBD1; v_call: TRBV6-5; j_call: TRBJ1-2; cdr3_nt: TGTGCCAGCAGAGCCGGGACAGGGTCTAACTATGGCTACACCTTC; cdr3_aa: CASRAGTGSNYGYTF
clone_size: -; d_call: -; v_call: TRBV3-1/TRBV3-2; j_call: TRBJ2-7; cdr3_nt: TGTGCCAGCAGCCAAGAGAACCCCCTGGGAGCGGCGACTCCCTACGAGCAGTACTTC; cdr3_aa: CASSQENPLGAATPYEQYF
clone_size: -; d_call: TRBD1; v_call: TRBV5-1; j_call: TRBJ1-4; cdr3_nt: TGCGCCAGCAGCTTGGGCGGGCAGGGGGCCCGCAGGGGTGAAAAACTGTTTTTT; cdr3_aa: CASSLGGQGARRGEKLFF